A single T cell receptor (beta chain) is shown here with its context. Its antigen target is currently unknown. Base-call qualities are not available, and no considerably larger clone is one nucleotide away. In this study, sorted CD4+ and CD8+ T cells from the blood of healthy subjects and of severe aplastic anemia patients had their TCR repertoires deep-sequenced. Ficoll-Paque density gradient centrifugation was used to isolate peripheral blood mononuclear cells. Before DNA was extracted, CD4+ and CD8+ T cells were sorted using either FACS or magnetic beads. This specimen comes from a study of CD8+CD57+ T cells in acquired aplastic anemia (dated by TCRdb to about 2018). Study-wide context: Extracted DNA from sorted CD4+ and CD8+ cells averaged about 3 ug, ranging from roughly 0.17 to 27.4 ug. Mean read counts for healthy donor samples were around 10 million for CD4+ cells and around 11 million for CD8+ cells.

Broad study findings and their caveats: CD8+ Simpson's diversity did not differ significantly between patients and healthy controls (P=0.060). Roughly 29 CD8+ CDR3 sequences were found in both patients and controls but appeared to be highly expressed in patients and within the immunodominant clones of the patients.

Profiling of TCR beta VDJ combinations and CDR3 sequences used genomic DNA as the template. An Illumina HiSeq 2000 was the platform used for TCR repertoire sequencing. From the authors' description of their analysis: Repertoires were assessed using TRBV/TRBJ rearrangement plots, CDR3 size and DJ length profiles, and Simpson's diversity index. The most abundant DNA sequence in the deep sequencing data was taken as the immunodominant clone. CDR3 amino acid sequences were screened for sharing across subjects and compared with published repertoires and the VDJdb database. In TCRdb, the public reads were trimmed at Q25 with fastp and aligned with MiXCR, with productive beta chains retained. Rows are combined by CDR3 protein, so each entry shows the most common genes and DNA. The V and J calls come from TCRdb's annotation, not from the publication. This sample holds about 210,000 distinct CDR3 sequences; approximately 35% were observed only once. The ten largest account for 1% to 1.3% of the sample.

The germline V gene (reference sequence) gives CDR1 as LNHNV and CDR2 as YYDKDF. Measured from the cysteine to the phenylalanine, the CDR3 is 14 residues long. Kept here is only the CDR3 DNA, which spans 42 bases and is read in frame from base 1. V loses 1 base, J loses 4 bases, and the germline ends lie 10 bases apart. This chain is built from TRBV15 and TRBJ1-2; the D gene is not confidently resolved. Material: sorted CD4+, CD8+, or CD8+CD57+ T cells (not recorded which) from PBMCs. This receptor was identified in a human donor in good health, serving as a control. Read as DNA, the sequence is TGTGCCACCAGCAGAGGGACGCACGGCTATGGCTACACCTTC. Its protein reads: CATSRGTHGYGYTF.